The rows below give T cell receptor beta chains drawn from one sample of a study of PD-1 blockade in classical Hodgkin lymphoma. Generated by immunoSEQ multiplex PCR, the TCRdb table keeps only in-frame clones and is missing some. The profile shows approximately 20,000 clones, 75% to 85% of them singletons. Sequencing was performed on peripheral blood mononuclear cells (PBMCs), taken before the fourth cycle of nivolumab. The receptor source for this set is a human donor with classical Hodgkin lymphoma. Each CDR3 is given with its conserved first and last residue. A D gene is named only where the DNA matches it firmly. The size of a clone is reported for some rows only, either as once, few or many, or as a class for expanded clones.

size	J	D	V	DNA	CDR3
.	TRBJ1-3	.	TRBV10-1	TGCGCCAGCAGTGAGGGGGGTATCCGAAACACCATATATTTT	CASSEGGIRNTIYF
.	TRBJ1-1	.	TRBV11-3	TGTGCCAGCAGCTTAGGCTGGAGAGGGGGTGAGACTGAAGCTTTCTTT	CASSLGWRGGETEAFF
medium-sized	TRBJ1-4	TRBD1	TRBV27	TGTGCCAGCAGTTCAGGACAGGTCAGAGGAGAAAAACTGTTTTTT	CASSSGQVRGEKLFF
.	TRBJ2-3	.	TRBV19	TGTGCCAGTAGTATTAGCGCAGATACGCAGTATTTT	CASSISADTQYF
.	TRBJ2-2	.	TRBV9	TGTGCCAGCAGCGTAGTTGCGGGGTGGTTAGGATCCGGGGAGCTGTTTTTT	CASSVVAGWLGSGELFF
.	TRBJ2-5	TRBD1	TRBV4-3	TGCGCCAGCAGCTTCGGGACAGGGTACGAGACCCAGTACTTC	CASSFGTGYETQYF
.	TRBJ1-1	TRBD1	TRBV19	TGTGCCAGTAGTAAGGGGGCCTTCGCTGAAGCTTTCTTT	CASSKGAFAEAFF
.	TRBJ1-2	TRBD1	TRBV6-1	TGTGCCAGCAGTTTAGGGACAGCGAACTATGGCTACACCTTC	CASSLGTANYGYTF
.	TRBJ2-4	TRBD2	TRBV30	TGTGCCTGGAGTTTTTCCGGACTAGCGGGAGGGCTTAGGGCCAAAAACATTCAGTACTTC	CAWSFSGLAGGLRAKNIQYF
.	TRBJ2-3	TRBD2	TRBV4-3	TGCGCCAGCAGCCAAGATATCGGCGGGAGACTAGGTACGCAGTATTTT	CASSQDIGGRLGTQYF
.	TRBJ1-5	.	TRBV27	TGTGCCAGCAGTTTAAAGGGACCCAGCTATAGCAATCAGCCCCAGCATTTT	CASSLKGPSYSNQPQHF
.	TRBJ2-5	TRBD2	TRBV11-2	TGTGCCAGCAGCTTATGGGGAGGGAGGGGACTACCGTACTTC	CASSLWGGRGLPYF
.	TRBJ2-7	TRBD2	TRBV6-6	TGTGCCAGCAGTTACTCGGGGACTAGGGACGAGCAGTACTTC	CASSYSGTRDEQYF
.	TRBJ1-1	.	TRBV2	TGTGCCAGCAGCGCTAGAACAGCGAACACTGAAGCTTTCTTT	CASSARTANTEAFF
.	TRBJ2-1	TRBD2	TRBV5-4	TGTGCCAGCAATTCGGCTAGCGGGCAAGACTTTAACAATGAGCAGTTCTTC	CASNSASGQDFNNEQFF
.	TRBJ2-7	TRBD1	TRBV13	TGTGCCAGCAGCTCGACAGGGGGCGGTAGCGAGCAGTACTTC	CASSSTGGGSEQYF
.	TRBJ2-1	TRBD2	TRBV28	TGTGCCAGCTGGTCTAGCGGGGGAAGGAATGAGCAGTTCTTC	CASWSSGGRNEQFF
.	TRBJ2-7	.	TRBV27	TGTGCCAGCAGTTTATCCACAGGGGCGGGAGTGCCCTACGAGCAGTACTTC	CASSLSTGAGVPYEQYF
once	TRBJ2-1	.	TRBV18	TGTGCCAGCTCACAACTGCCCCTAGGCCAGACGAATGAGCAGTTCTTC	CASSQLPLGQTNEQFF
.	TRBJ2-2	.	TRBV5-6	TGTGCCAGCAGCAGGAGGGACTCCAACACCGGGGAGCTGTTTTTT	CASSRRDSNTGELFF
.	TRBJ1-5	.	TRBV27	TGTGCCAGCAGTGACGGATATAGCAATCAGCCCCAGCATTTT	CASSDGYSNQPQHF
.	TRBJ2-1	.	TRBV11-2	TGTGCCAGCAGCCCCCGGGCGGGGGCGGGGTACCGTTTCTACAATGAGCAGTTCTTC	CASSPRAGAGYRFYNEQFF
.	TRBJ1-1	TRBD1	TRBV5-1	TGCGCCAGCACACGACAGGGGCCAAACATGAACACTGAAGCTTTCTTT	CASTRQGPNMNTEAFF
.	TRBJ1-3	.	TRBV30	TGTGCCTGTGTAAGGAGGTCTGGAAACACCATATATTTT	CACVRRSGNTIYF
.	TRBJ1-2	TRBD1	TRBV29-1	TGCAGCGTGCCGGGACAGGGGGCGTCTGGCTACACCTTC	CSVPGQGASGYTF
.	TRBJ2-5	.	TRBV29-1	TGCAGCGTTGATCTGTGGGCGGGACCGAGGGGGCAAGAGACCCAGTACTTC	CSVDLWAGPRGQETQYF
.	TRBJ2-5	.	TRBV7-2	TGTGCCAGCAGCTTTTGGGGCTTTCAAGAGACCCAGTACTTC	CASSFWGFQETQYF
few	TRBJ2-1	TRBD1	TRBV19	TGTGCCAGTAGGGGACAGGGGCTACGACAGTTGGATGAGCAGTTCTTC	CASRGQGLRQLDEQFF
.	TRBJ1-2	.	TRBV28	TGTGCCAGCAGTCCCAGACTCACAGGGTATGGCTACACCTTC	CASSPRLTGYGYTF
.	TRBJ2-1	.	TRBV30	TGTGCCTGGAGTGTACTGACCTACAATGAGCAGTTCTTC	CAWSVLTYNEQFF
few	TRBJ2-1	.	TRBV6-6	TGTGCCAGCAGCCCCCCCGGACAGAAGGGATACAATGAGCAGTTCTTC	CASSPPGQKGYNEQFF
.	TRBJ2-3	.	TRBV30	TGTGCCTGGAGTCAATCGACGGGGAGGACAGATACGCAGTATTTT	CAWSQSTGRTDTQYF
.	TRBJ2-3	.	TRBV4-1	TGCGCCAGCAGCCAGATGACAGGACCACGCACAGATACGCAGTATTTT	CASSQMTGPRTDTQYF
.	TRBJ2-5	TRBD2	TRBV28	TGTGCCAGCAGTAACACCGGGACTAGCGGGGGGCTCCAAGAGACCCAGTACTTC	CASSNTGTSGGLQETQYF
.	TRBJ2-3	.	TRBV7-6	TGTGCCAGCAGCTTACAGGCCTACACAGATACGCAGTATTTT	CASSLQAYTDTQYF
.	TRBJ2-6	.	TRBV27	TGTGCCAGCAGTTTTGAGTGGAGCATCCGGGGGGCCAACGTCCTGACTTTC	CASSFEWSIRGANVLTF
once	TRBJ1-5	.	TRBV19	TGTGCCAGTAGTATAGAGGTTTGGGGGGAAATGGGCAATCAGCCCCAGCATTTT	CASSIEVWGEMGNQPQHF
.	TRBJ2-5	.	TRBV27	TGTGCCAGCAGCCAGGATAGTTTGAGGGCTCAATGGTATGAGACCCAGTACTTC	CASSQDSLRAQWYETQYF